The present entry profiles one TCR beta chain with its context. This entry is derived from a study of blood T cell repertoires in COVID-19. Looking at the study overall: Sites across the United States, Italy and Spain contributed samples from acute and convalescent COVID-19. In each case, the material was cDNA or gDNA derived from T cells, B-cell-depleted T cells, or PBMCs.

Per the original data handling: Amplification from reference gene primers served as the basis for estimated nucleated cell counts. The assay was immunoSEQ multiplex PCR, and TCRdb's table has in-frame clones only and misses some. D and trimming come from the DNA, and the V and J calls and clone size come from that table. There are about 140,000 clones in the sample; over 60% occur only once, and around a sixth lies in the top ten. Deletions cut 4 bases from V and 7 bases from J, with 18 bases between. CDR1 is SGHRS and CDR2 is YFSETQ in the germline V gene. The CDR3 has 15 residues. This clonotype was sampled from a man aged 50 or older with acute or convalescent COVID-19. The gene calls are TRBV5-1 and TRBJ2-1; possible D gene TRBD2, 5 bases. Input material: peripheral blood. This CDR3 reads CASSRDGLDANEQFF. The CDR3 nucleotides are TGCGCCAGCAGCCGAGACGGACTGGACGCTAATGAGCAGTTCTTC. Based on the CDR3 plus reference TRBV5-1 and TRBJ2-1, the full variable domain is KAGVTQTPRYLIKTRGQQVTLSCSPISGHRSVSWYQQTPGQGLQFLFEYFSETQRNKGNFPGRFSGRQFSNSRSEMNVSTLELGDSALYLCASSRDGLDANEQFFGPGTRLTVL.